This TCR beta chain was found in a study of glioma-infiltrating T cells. Using RNA template, CDR3s of TCR alpha and beta were amplified with iRepertoire arm-PCR. TCRdb re-derived calls from the multiplex PCR reads in MiXCR, one entry per CDR3 protein. The sample comprises 300,000 to 450,000 distinct CDR3 sequences, less than 50% of which are singletons, and about 11% rests with the top ten. Of note for this clonotype: The junction does not match germline at one end; this may be a read error.

CDR1 MNHEY and CDR2 SVGEGT come from the germline V gene. There are 19 residues in the CDR3. V and J are TRBV6-2 or TRBV6-3 and TRBJ2-5, with 8 bases matching TRBD1. This TCR derives from a human donor with low-grade glioma or glioblastoma, undergoing nonglioma brain surgery, or in good health (not recorded which). Sequenced material: glioma tissue, nonneoplastic brain tissue, or PBMCs (not recorded which). The CDR3 nucleotides read TGTGCCAGCAGTTACGGTCGGACCGGGACAGGATATCCGGAGACGAGTCGGGACTTC. It translates to CASSYGRTGTGYPETSRDF.